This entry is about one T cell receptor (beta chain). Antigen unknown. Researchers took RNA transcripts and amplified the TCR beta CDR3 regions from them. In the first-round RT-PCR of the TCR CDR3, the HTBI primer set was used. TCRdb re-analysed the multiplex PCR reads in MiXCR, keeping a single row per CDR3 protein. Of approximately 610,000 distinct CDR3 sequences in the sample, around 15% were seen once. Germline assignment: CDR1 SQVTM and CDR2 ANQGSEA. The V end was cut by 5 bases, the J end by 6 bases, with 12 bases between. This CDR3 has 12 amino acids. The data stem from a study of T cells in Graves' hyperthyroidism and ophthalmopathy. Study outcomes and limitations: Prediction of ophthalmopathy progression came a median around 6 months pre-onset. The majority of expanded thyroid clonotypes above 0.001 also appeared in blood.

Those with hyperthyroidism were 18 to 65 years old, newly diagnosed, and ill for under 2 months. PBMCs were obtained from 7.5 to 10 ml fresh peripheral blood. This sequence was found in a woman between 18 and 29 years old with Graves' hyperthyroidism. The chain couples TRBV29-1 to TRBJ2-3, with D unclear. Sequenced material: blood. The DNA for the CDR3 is TGCAGCGTTATACTGCTGAAGGATACGCAGTATTTT. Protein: CSVILLKDTQYF.